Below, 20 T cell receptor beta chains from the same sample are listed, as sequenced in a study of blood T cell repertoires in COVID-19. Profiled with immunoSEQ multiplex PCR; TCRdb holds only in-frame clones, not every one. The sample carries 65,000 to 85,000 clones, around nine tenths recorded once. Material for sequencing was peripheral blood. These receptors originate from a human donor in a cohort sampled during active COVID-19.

The CDR3 here is CASRRVRDRGNYGYTF. The CDR3 DNA follows: TGTGCCAGCAGACGGGTCCGGGACAGGGGTAACTATGGCTACACCTTC. This chain joins TRBV11-2 and TRBJ1-2; 10 bases are a match to TRBD1. There are 16 residues in the CDR3. CDR1 is SGHAT, CDR2 FQNNGV, per germline. V shed 6 bases and J 1 base; nucleotides not matched to a gene: 8.

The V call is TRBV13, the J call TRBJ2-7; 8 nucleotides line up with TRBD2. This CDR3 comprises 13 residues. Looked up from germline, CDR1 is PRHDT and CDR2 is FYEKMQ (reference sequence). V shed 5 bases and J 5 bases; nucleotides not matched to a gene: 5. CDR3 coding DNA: TGTGCCAGCAGCCCCGGACTAGCCGACGAGCAGTACTTC. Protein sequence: CASSPGLADEQYF. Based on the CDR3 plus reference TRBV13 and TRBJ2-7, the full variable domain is AAGVIQSPRHLIKEKRETATLKCYPIPRHDTVYWYQQGPGQDPQFLISFYEKMQSDKGSIPDRFSAQQFSDYHSELNMSSLELGDSALYFCASSPGLADEQYFGPGTRLTVT.

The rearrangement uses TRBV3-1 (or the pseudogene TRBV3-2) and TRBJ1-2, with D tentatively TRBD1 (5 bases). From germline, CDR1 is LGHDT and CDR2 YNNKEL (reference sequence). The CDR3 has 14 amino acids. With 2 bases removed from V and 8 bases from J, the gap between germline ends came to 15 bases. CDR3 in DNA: TGTGCCAGCAGCCAATGGGTACAGGACGGGGGCTACACCTTC. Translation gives CASSQWVQDGGYTF.

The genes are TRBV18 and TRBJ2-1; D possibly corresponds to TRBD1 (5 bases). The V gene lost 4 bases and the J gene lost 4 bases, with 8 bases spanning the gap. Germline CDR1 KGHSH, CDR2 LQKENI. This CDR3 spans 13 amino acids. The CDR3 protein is CASSLQGYNEQFF. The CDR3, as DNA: TGTGCCAGCTCACTCCAGGGTTACAATGAGCAGTTCTTC.

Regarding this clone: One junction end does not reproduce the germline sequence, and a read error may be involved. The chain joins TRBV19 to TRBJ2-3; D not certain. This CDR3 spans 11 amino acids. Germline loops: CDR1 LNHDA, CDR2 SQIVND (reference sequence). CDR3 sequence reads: CASSTIDTQYF. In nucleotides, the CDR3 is TGTGCCAGCAGTACTATAGATACGCAGTATTTT.

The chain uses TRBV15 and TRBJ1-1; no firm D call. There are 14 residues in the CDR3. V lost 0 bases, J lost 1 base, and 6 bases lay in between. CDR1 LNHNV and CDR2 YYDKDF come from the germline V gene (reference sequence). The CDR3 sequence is CATSRELRNTEAFF. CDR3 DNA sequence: TGTGCCACCAGCAGAGAACTGAGGAACACTGAAGCTTTCTTT.

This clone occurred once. CDR3 in amino acids: CASGADRRSTDTQYF. The CDR3 DNA reads as TGTGCTAGTGGTGCGGACAGGCGTAGCACAGATACGCAGTATTTT. This sequence joins TRBV12-5 and TRBJ2-3; 7 bases are a match to TRBD1. V lost 5 bases, J lost 0 bases, and 5 bases stayed unmatched. Germline CDR1 reads LGHNT; CDR2 reads FRNRAP. This CDR3 region has 15 residues. Using reference TRBV12-5 and TRBJ2-3 for the parts outside the CDR3, the full variable domain is DARVTQTPRHKVTEMGQEVTMRCQPILGHNTVFWYRQTMMQGLELLAYFRNRAPLDDSGMPKDRFSAEMPDATLATLKIQPSEPRDSAVYFCASGADRRSTDTQYFGPGTRLTVL.

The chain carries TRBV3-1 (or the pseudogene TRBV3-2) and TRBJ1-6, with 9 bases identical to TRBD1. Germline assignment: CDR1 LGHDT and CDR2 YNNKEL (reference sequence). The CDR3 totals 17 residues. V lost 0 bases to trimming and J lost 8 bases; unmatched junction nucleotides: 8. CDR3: CASSQEPPGQGYSPLHF. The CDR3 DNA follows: TGTGCCAGCAGCCAAGAACCCCCGGGACAGGGATATTCACCCCTCCACTTT.

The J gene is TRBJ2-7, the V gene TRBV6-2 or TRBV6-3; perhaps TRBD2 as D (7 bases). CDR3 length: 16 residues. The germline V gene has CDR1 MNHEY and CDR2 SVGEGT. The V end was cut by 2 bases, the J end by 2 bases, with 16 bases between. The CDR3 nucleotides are TGTGCCAGCAGTTACCGCCCCCCCGGGGGGCCCTACGAGCAGTACTTC. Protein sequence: CASSYRPPGGPYEQYF.

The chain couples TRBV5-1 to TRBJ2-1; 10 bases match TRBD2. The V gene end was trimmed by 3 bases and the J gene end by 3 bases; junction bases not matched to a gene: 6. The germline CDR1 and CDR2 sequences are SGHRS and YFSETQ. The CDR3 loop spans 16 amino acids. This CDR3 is CASSSNLAGGYNEQFF. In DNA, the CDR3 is TGCGCCAGCAGCTCAAACTTAGCGGGGGGCTACAATGAGCAGTTCTTC. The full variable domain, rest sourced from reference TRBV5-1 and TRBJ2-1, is KAGVTQTPRYLIKTRGQQVTLSCSPISGHRSVSWYQQTPGQGLQFLFEYFSETQRNKGNFPGRFSGRQFSNSRSEMNVSTLELGDSALYLCASSSNLAGGYNEQFFGPGTRLTVL.

This CDR3 reads CASSLQGQAQETQYF. CDR3 sequence (DNA): TGTGCCAGCAGCCTCCAAGGACAGGCCCAAGAGACCCAGTACTTC. The genes are TRBV7-9 and TRBJ2-5, with 7 bases matching TRBD1. Trimming at V came to 5 bases and at J to 1 base, leaving 7 bases not matched to a gene. CDR3 length: 15 residues. Germline lookup yields CDR1 SEHNR and CDR2 FQNEAQ (reference sequence).

This chain's CDR3 is CASSYPPWDRTYEQYF. In nucleotides, the CDR3 is TGTGCCAGCAGTTACCCACCCTGGGACAGAACCTACGAGCAGTACTTC. The chain couples TRBV6-2 or TRBV6-3 to TRBJ2-7; 7 bases agree with TRBD1. The V segment lost 2 bases and the J segment 2 bases; nucleotides outside the gene matches: 9. This CDR3 comprises 16 residues. Per the germline V gene, CDR1 is MNHEY and CDR2 is SVGEGT.

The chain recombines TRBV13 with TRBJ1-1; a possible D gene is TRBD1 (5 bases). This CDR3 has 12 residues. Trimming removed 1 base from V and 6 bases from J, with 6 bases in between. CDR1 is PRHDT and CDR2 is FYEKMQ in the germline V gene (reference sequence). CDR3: CASSLVRAEAFF. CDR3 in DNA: TGTGCCAGCAGCTTAGTCAGGGCTGAAGCTTTCTTT.

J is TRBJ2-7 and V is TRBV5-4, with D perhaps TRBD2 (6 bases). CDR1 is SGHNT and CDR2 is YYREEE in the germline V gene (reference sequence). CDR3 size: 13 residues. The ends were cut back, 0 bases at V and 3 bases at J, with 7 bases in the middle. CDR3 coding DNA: TGTGCCAGCAGCTTGGTCGGGAGCTACGAGCAGTACTTC. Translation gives CASSLVGSYEQYF.

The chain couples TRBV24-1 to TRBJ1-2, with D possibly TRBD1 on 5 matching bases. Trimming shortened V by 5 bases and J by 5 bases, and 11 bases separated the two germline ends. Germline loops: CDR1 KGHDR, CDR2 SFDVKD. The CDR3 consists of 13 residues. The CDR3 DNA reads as TGTGCCACCAGTGCAGGGCTCGGGTATGGCTACACCTTC. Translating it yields CATSAGLGYGYTF.

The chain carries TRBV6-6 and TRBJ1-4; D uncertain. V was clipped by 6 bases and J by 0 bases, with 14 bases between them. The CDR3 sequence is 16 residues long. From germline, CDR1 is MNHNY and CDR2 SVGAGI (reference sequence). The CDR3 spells CASSTTPPATNEKLFF. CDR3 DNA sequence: TGTGCCAGCAGCACTACTCCGCCCGCAACTAATGAAAAACTGTTTTTT.

Written as DNA, the CDR3 is TGTGCCAGCCAAAAGGGAGACTTGAACACTGAAGCTTTCTTT. This sequence encodes CASQKGDLNTEAFF. This chain links TRBV28 with TRBJ1-1; D call uncertain. The CDR3 is 14 residues long. The V gene's germline CDR1 is MDHEN and CDR2 SYDVKM. Trimming cost V 8 bases and J 0 bases, with 13 bases left between them.

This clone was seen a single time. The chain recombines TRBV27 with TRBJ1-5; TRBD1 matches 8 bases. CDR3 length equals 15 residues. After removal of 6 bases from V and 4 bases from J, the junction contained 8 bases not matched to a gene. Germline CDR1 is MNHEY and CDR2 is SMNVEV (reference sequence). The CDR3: CASSSTGGNNQPQHF. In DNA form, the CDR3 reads TGTGCCAGCAGCAGTACAGGGGGGAATAATCAGCCCCAGCATTTT.

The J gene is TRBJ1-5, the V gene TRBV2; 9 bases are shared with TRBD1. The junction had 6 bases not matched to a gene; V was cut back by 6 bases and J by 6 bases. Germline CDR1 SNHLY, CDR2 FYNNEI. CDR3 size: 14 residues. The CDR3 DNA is TGTGCCAGCAGGACCGGGACAGGGCCTCAGCCCCAGCATTTT. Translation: CASRTGTGPQPQHF.

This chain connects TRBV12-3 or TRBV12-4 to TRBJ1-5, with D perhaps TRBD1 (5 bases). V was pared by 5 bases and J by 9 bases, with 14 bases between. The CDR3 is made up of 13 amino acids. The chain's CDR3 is CASSPRDSPPQHF. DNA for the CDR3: TGTGCCAGCAGTCCCCGCGACAGTCCGCCCCAGCATTTT.